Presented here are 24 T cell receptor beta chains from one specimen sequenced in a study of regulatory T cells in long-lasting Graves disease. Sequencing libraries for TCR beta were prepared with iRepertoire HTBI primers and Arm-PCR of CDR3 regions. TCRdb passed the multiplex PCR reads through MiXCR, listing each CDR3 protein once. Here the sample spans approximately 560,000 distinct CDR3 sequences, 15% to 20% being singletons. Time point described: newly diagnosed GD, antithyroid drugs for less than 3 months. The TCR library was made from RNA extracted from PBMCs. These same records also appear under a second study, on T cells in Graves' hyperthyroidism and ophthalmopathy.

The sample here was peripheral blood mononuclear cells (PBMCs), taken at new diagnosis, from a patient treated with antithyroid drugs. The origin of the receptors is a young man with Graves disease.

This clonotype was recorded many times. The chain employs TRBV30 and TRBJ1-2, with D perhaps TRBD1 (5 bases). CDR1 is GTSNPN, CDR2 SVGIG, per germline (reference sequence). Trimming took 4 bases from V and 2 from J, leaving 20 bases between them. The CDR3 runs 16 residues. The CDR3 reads CAWNVGRQGTNYGYTF. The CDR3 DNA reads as TGTGCCTGGAACGTGGGACGCCAGGGTACAAACTATGGCTACACCTTC.

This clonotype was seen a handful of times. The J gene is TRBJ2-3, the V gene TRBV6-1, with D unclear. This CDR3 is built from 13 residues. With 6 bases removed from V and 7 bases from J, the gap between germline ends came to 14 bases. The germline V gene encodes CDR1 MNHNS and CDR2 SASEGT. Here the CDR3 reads CASSPGPWYTQYF. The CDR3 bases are TGTGCCAGCAGCCCTGGACCTTGGTATACGCAGTATTTT.

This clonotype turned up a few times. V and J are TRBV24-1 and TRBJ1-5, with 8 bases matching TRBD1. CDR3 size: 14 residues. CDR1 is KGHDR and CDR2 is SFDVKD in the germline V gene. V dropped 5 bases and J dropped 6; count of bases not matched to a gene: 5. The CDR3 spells CATSGAGGGQPQHF. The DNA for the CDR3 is TGTGCCACCAGTGGGGCAGGGGGCGGTCAGCCCCAGCATTTT.

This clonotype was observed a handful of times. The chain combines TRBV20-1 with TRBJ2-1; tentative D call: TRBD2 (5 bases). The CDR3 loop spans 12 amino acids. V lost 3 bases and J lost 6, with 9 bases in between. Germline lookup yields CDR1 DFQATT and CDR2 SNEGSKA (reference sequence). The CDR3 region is CSARSLANEQFF. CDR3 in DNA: TGCAGTGCTAGGTCCCTAGCCAATGAGCAGTTCTTC.

The CDR3 loop reads CASTFQGSNYGYTF. The CDR3 DNA reads as TGTGCCAGCACCTTCCAGGGTAGTAACTATGGCTACACCTTC. The chain uses TRBV28 and TRBJ1-2; D is perhaps TRBD1 (5 bases). V was shortened by 7 bases and J by 1 base, with 13 bases between the two germline ends. There are 14 residues in the CDR3. Germline V CDR1 and CDR2: MDHEN, SYDVKM.

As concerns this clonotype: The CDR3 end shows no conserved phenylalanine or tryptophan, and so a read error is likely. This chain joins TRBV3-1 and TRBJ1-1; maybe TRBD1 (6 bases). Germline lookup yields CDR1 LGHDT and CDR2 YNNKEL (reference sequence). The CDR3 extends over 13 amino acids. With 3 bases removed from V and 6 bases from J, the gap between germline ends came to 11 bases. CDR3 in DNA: TGTGCCAGCAGCCACAGGGGTCGGGCTGAAGCTTTCCTT. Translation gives CASSHRGRAEAFL.

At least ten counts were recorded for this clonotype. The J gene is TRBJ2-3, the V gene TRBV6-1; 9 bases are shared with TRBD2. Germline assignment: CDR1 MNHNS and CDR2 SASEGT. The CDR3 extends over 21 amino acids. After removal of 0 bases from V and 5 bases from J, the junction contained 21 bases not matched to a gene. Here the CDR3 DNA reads TGTGCCAGCAGTGAAGCGCCTAGGGGCGGGAGGGCTACCACGTGGGGAGATACGCAGTATTTT. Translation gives CASSEAPRGGRATTWGDTQYF.

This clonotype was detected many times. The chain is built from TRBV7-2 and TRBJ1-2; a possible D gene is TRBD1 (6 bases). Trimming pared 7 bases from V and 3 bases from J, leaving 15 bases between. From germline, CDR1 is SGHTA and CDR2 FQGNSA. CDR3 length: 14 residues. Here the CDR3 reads CASKKTGWDYGYTF. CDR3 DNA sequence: TGTGCCAGCAAAAAGACAGGTTGGGACTATGGCTACACCTTC.

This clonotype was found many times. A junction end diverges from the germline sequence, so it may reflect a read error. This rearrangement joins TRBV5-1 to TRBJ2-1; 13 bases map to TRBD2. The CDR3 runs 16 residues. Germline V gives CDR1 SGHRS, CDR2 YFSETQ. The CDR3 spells CASSLGGTSGDNEQFF. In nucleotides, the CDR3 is TGTGCCAGCAGCTTGGGGGGGACTAGCGGGGACAATGAGCAGTTCTTC.

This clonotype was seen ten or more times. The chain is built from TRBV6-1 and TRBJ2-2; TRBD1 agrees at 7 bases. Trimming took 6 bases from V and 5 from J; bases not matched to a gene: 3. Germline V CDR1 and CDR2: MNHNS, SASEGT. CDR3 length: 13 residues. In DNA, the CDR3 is TGTGCCAGCAGACAGGGGTTAACCGGGGAGCTGTTTTTT. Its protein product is CASRQGLTGELFF.

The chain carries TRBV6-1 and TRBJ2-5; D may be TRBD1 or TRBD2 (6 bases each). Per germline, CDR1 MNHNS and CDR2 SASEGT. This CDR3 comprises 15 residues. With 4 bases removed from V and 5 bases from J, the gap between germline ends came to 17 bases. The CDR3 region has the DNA TGTGCCAGCAGTGCCTCCCTGGGGGGCGTCGAGACCCAGTACTTC. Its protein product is CASSASLGGVETQYF.

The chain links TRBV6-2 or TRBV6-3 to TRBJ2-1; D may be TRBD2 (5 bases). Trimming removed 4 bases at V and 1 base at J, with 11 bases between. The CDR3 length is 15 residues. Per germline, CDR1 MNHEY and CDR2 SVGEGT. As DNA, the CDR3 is TGTGCCAGCAGTTTGGGAGAGTTGTCCTACAATGAGCAGTTCTTC. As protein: CASSLGELSYNEQFF.

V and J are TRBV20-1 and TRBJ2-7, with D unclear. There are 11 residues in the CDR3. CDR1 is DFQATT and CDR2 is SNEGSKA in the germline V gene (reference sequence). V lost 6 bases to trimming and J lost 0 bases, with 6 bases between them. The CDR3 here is CSALSSYEQYF. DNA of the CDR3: TGCAGTGCCCTAAGCTCCTACGAGCAGTACTTC.

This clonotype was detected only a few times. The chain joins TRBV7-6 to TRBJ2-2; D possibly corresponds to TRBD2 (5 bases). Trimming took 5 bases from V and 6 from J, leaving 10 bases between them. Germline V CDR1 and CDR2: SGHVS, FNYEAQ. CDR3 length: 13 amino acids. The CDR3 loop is CASSHGAAGELFF. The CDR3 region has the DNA TGTGCCAGCAGCCATGGAGCGGCCGGGGAGCTGTTTTTT.

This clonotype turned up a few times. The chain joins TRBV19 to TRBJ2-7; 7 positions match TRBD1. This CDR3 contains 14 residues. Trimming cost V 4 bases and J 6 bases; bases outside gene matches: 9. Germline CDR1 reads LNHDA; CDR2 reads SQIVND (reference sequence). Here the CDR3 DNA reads TGTGCCAGTAGTACGACAGACAGGGCTGGCGAGCAGTACTTC. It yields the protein CASSTTDRAGEQYF.

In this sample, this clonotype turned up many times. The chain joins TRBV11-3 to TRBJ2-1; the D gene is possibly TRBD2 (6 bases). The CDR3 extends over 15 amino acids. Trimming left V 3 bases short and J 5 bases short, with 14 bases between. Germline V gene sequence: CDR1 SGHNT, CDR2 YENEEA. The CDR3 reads CASSLDWDSNNEQFF. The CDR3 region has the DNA TGTGCCAGCAGCTTGGATTGGGACTCGAACAATGAGCAGTTCTTC.

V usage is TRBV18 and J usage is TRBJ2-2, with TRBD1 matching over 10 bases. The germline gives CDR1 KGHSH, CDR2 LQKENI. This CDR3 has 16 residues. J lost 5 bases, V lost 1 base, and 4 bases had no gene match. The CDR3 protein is CASSPRGTGATGELFF. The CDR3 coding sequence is TGTGCCAGCTCACCACGGGGGACAGGGGCAACCGGGGAGCTGTTTTTT.

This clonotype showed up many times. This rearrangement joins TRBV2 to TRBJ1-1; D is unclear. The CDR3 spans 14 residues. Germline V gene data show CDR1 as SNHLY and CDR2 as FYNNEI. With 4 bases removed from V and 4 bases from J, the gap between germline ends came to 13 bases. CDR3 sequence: CASSAQQLVTEAFF. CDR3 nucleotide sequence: TGTGCCAGCAGTGCCCAACAGTTGGTCACTGAAGCTTTCTTT.

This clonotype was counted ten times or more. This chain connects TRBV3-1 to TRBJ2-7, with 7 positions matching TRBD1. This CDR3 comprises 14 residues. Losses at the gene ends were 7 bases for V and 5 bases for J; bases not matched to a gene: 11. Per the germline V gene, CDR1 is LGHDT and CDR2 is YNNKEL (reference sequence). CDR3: CASNPTGRFHEQYF. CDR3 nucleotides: TGTGCCAGCAATCCGACAGGGAGATTCCACGAGCAGTACTTC.

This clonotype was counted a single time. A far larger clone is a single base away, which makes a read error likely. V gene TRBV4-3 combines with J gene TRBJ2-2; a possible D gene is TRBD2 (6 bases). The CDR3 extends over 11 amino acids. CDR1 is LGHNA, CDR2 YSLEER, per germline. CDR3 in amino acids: CASSQLGGLFF. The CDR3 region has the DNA TGCGCCAGCAGCCAGCTCGGGGGGCTGTTTTTT.

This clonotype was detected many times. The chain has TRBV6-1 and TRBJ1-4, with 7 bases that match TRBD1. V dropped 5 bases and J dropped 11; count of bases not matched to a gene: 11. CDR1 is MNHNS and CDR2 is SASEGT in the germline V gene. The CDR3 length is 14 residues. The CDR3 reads CASSRDRVGEKLFF. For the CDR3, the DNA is TGTGCCAGCAGTCGAGACAGGGTGGGGGAGAAACTGTTTTTT.

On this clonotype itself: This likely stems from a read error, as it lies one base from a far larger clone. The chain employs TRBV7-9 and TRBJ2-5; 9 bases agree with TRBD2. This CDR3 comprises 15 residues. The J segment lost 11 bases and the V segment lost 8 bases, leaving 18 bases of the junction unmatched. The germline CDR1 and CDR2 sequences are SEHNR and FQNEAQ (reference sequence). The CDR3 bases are TGTGCCAGCTGCAGCGGGGGGAGCTCCTACAATGAGCAGTACTTC. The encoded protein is CASCSGGSSYNEQYF.

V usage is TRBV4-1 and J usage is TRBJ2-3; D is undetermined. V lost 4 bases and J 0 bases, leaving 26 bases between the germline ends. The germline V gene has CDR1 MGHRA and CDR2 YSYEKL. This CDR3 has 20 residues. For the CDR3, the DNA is TGCGCCAGCAGCCCAGCCGCCCCCGGGTTTGGCACAGCTAGCACAGATACGCAGTATTTT. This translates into CASSPAAPGFGTASTDTQYF.

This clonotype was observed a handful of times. CDR3 coding DNA: TGTGCCAGCTCGCCAACAGGGATTCGAGGTTCACCCCTCCACTTT. This encodes CASSPTGIRGSPLHF. The V and J genes are TRBV7-9 and TRBJ1-6; D is possibly TRBD1 (6 bases). Trimming pared 8 bases from V and 9 bases from J, leaving 20 bases between. CDR1 and CDR2 (germline): SEHNR, FQNEAQ (reference sequence). This CDR3 is 15 amino acids long.